This T cell receptor beta chain was found in a study of OX40 agonist ivuxolimab in advanced cancers. Study-wide context: Ivuxolimab, an antibody acting as an agonist of OX40 (CD134), was used to treat patients.

Details on this clone: Its specificity is not known.

Libraries were prepared by immunoSEQ multiplex PCR; TCRdb keeps only in-frame clonotypes and omits some of them. This table has more than 45,000 clones, more than 75% appearing once. Whole-study findings and limits: CD8+ T cells (on average) carried more expanded clones than CD4+ T cells.

This clonotype was obtained from an adult with an advanced solid tumor such as melanoma, head and neck, liver or kidney cancer. Sequenced here: CD4+ or CD8+ T cells sorted from blood, sampled in a trial of the OX40 agonist ivuxolimab.

CDR3 coding DNA: TGCGCCAGCAGCCAAGAAATCGCCGCAGGGGTAAACTATGGCTACACCTTC. Its translation: CASSQEIAAGVNYGYTF. The V gene is TRBV4-3, the J gene TRBJ1-2, with TRBD1 as a possible D gene (6 bases). The CDR3 is 17 amino acids. CDR1 is LGHNA and CDR2 is YSLEER in the germline V gene. Trimming left V 0 bases short and J 2 bases short, with 16 bases between.